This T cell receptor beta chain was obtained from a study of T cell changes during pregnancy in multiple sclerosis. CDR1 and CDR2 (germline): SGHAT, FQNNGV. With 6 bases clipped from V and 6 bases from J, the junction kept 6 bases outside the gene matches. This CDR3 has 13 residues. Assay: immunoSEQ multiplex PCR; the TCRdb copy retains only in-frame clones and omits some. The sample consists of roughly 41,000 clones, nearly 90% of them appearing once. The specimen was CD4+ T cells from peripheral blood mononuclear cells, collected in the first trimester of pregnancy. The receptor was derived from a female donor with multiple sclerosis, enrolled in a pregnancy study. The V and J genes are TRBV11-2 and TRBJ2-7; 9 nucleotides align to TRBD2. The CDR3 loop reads CASRASGMVEQYF. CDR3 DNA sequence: TGTGCCAGCAGGGCTAGCGGGATGGTCGAGCAGTACTTC.